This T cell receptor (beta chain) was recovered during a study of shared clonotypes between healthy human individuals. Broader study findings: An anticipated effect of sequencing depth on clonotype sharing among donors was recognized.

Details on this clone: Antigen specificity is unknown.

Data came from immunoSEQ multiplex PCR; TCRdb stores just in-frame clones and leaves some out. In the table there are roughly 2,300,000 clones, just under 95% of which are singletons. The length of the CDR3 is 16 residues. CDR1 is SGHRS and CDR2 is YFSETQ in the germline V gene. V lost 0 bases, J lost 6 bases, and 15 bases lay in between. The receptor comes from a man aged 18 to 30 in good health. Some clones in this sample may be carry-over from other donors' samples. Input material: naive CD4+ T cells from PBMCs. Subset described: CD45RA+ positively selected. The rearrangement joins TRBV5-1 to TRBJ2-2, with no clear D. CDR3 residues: CASSLVATTLPGELFF. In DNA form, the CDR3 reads TGCGCCAGCAGCTTGGTAGCTACTACCCTCCCCGGGGAGCTGTTTTTT.